These 12 T cell receptor beta chains were sequenced from one sample in a study of CD8 T cells in ankylosing spondylitis. Study findings and constraints: Within ankylosing spondylitis blood, a TCR beta motif made up of roughly eight highly homologous variants appeared to be characteristic.

In TCRdb, the 5' RACE reads were re-called with MiXCR into one record per CDR3 protein. The profile shows a few hundred thousand distinct CDR3 sequences, more than 15% of them singletons. Antigens for these TCRs are unknown. Sequencing used blood, either unsorted or a sorted T cell fraction (not recorded which). These TCRs come from a male donor with ankylosing spondylitis.

This clonotype has a handful of counts. The genes are TRBV18 and TRBJ1-2, with 8 nucleotides matching TRBD1. Germline V CDR1 and CDR2: KGHSH, LQKENI. The CDR3 consists of 14 residues. J lost 5 bases, V lost 6 bases, and 8 bases had no gene match. CDR3 loop: CASSKGQAEYGYTF. In DNA form, the CDR3 reads TGTGCCAGCTCCAAGGGACAGGCGGAGTATGGCTACACCTTC.

This clonotype was observed a handful of times. The chain couples TRBV5-1 to TRBJ1-1; perhaps TRBD1 as D (5 bases). Germline V gene data show CDR1 as SGHRS and CDR2 as YFSETQ. Trimming pared 5 bases from V and 4 bases from J, leaving 15 bases between. The CDR3 is 14 residues long. The CDR3 region is CASSQDPGGTEAFF. In DNA form, the CDR3 reads TGCGCCAGCAGTCAGGACCCCGGGGGCACTGAAGCTTTCTTT.

The gene calls are TRBV7-2 and TRBJ1-1; 8 bases are a match to TRBD1. The germline gives CDR1 SGHTA, CDR2 FQGNSA. This CDR3 spans 15 amino acids. The J segment lost 4 bases and the V segment lost 5 bases, leaving 9 bases of the junction unmatched. The CDR3 protein is CASSHVDRVVTEAFF. As DNA, the CDR3 is TGTGCCAGCAGCCATGTGGACAGGGTTGTCACTGAAGCTTTCTTT. The entire variable domain, with the rest obtained from reference TRBV7-2 and TRBJ1-1, is as follows: GAGVSQSPSNKVTEKGKDVELRCDPISGHTALYWYRQSLGQGLEFLIYFQGNSAPDKSGLPSDRFSAERTGGSVSTLTIQRTQQEDSAVYLCASSHVDRVVTEAFFGQGTRLTVV.

This clonotype was picked up a small number of times. The chain uses TRBV24-1 and TRBJ2-4; TRBD2 agrees at 9 bases. From germline, CDR1 is KGHDR and CDR2 SFDVKD. The CDR3 is 18 amino acids. J was trimmed by 3 bases and V by 0 bases; bases with no gene match: 8. The CDR3 DNA is TGTGCCACCAGTGATTTGGGGGGAGCGGGAGGAAACAAAAACATTCAGTACTTC. Translating it yields CATSDLGGAGGNKNIQYF.

This clonotype occurred a few times. The V and J genes are TRBV20-1 and TRBJ2-7, with D maybe TRBD2 (7 bases). The CDR3 contains 16 residues. Germline V gene data show CDR1 as DFQATT and CDR2 as SNEGSKA (reference sequence). Trimming cost V 5 bases and J 5 bases, with 25 bases left between them. This CDR3 reads CSAYRRVGGALDEQYF. The CDR3, as DNA: TGCAGTGCTTACCGGCGGGTGGGGGGGGCTCTGGACGAGCAGTACTTC.

This clonotype turned up a few times. The chain links TRBV28 to TRBJ1-5; 9 bases are shared with TRBD1. The CDR3 contains 18 residues. Germline assignment: CDR1 MDHEN and CDR2 SYDVKM. J lost 2 bases, V lost 5 bases, and 13 bases had no gene match. CDR3 region: CASSGTGKVGIGNQPQHF. The CDR3, as DNA: TGTGCCAGCAGTGGGACAGGGAAGGTTGGCATCGGCAATCAGCCCCAGCATTTT.

There are a few counts of this clonotype. The chain carries TRBV6-5 and TRBJ1-1, with D uncertain. Germline values: CDR1 MNHEY, CDR2 SVGAGI. The V end lost 2 bases, the J end lost 6 bases, and 10 bases lay between the germline ends. The CDR3 has 13 residues. CDR3 in DNA: TGTGCCAGCAGTTACGGCCAGTTGGCTGAAGCTTTCTTT. This translates into CASSYGQLAEAFF.

This clonotype was seen just once. The rearrangement uses TRBV6-2 or TRBV6-3 and TRBJ2-7; 9 positions match TRBD1. Germline CDR1 and CDR2: MNHEY and SVGEGT. This CDR3 contains 16 residues. V was pared by 2 bases and J by 2 bases, with 7 bases of the junction left unmatched. For the CDR3, the DNA is TGTGCCAGCAGTTACGCAGGGACAGGGAACCCCTACGAGCAGTACTTC. This sequence encodes CASSYAGTGNPYEQYF.

The CDR3 sequence: CSVPGLASGELFF. The CDR3 nucleotides read TGCAGCGTACCGGGACTAGCTTCCGGGGAGCTGTTTTTT. The chain employs TRBV29-1 and TRBJ2-2, with 9 bases aligning to TRBD2. Germline trimming cut 6 bases from V and 6 bases from J; bases unmatched to any gene: 5. Germline V gives CDR1 SQVTM, CDR2 ANQGSEA. This CDR3 spans 13 amino acids.

This chain connects TRBV29-1 to TRBJ1-4; perhaps TRBD1 as D (6 bases). CDR1 is SQVTM and CDR2 is ANQGSEA in the germline V gene. V lost 0 bases and J 4 bases, leaving 12 bases between the germline ends. The CDR3 runs 15 residues. CDR3 region: CSVEERTAINEKLFF. CDR3 bases: TGCAGCGTTGAAGAGAGGACAGCCATTAATGAAAAACTGTTTTTT.

This clonotype was seen at least ten times. V gene TRBV6-5 combines with J gene TRBJ2-5, with 9 bases fitting TRBD2. The length of the CDR3 is 15 residues. V shed 4 bases and J 5 bases; nucleotides not matched to a gene: 8. The V gene's germline CDR1 is MNHEY and CDR2 SVGAGI. The CDR3 DNA reads as TGTGCCAGCAGTTTAGTGAGCGGGAGGTCGGAGACCCAGTACTTC. This translates into CASSLVSGRSETQYF.

The chain employs TRBV18 and TRBJ2-2; D remains unclear. This CDR3 contains 12 residues. The V end was cut by 3 bases, the J end by 6 bases, with 5 bases between. Per germline, CDR1 KGHSH and CDR2 LQKENI. The CDR3 loop is CASSPRSGELFF. The CDR3 DNA reads TGTGCCAGCTCACCCCGGTCCGGGGAGCTGTTTTTT.